This TCR beta chain was sequenced for a study of shared clonotypes between healthy human individuals. Samples underwent the assay at deep level. The assay was immunoSEQ multiplex PCR, and TCRdb's table has in-frame clones only and misses some. The data contain some 2,100,000 clones, about 94% of them singletons. The sequencing sample was made of naive CD4+ T cells sorted from blood. Described subset: CD45RA+ positively selected. The TCR sequence derives from a young man in good health.

The CDR3 DNA sequence: TGTGCCAGCAGCTCGAACCGGGACAGGGTAAACGAGCAGTTCTTC. It encodes CASSSNRDRVNEQFF. The chain joins TRBV11-3 to TRBJ2-1; TRBD1 matches at 9 bases. J gave up 10 bases and V 4 bases, and 11 bases lay outside the gene matches. The germline CDR1 and CDR2 sequences are SGHNT and YENEEA. CDR3 size: 15 residues.